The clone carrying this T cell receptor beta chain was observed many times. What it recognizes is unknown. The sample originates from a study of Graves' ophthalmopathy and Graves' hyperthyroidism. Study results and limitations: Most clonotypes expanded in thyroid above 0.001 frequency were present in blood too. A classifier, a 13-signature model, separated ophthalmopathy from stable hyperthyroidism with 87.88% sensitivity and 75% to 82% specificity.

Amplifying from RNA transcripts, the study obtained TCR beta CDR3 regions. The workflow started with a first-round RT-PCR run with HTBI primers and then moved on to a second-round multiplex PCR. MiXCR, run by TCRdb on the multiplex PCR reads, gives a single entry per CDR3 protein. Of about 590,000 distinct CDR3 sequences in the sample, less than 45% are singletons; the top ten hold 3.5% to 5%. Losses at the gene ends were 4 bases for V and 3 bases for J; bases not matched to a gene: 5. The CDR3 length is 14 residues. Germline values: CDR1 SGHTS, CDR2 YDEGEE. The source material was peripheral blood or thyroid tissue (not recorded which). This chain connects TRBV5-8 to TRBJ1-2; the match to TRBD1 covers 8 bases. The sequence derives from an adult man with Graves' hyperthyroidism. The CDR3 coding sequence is TGTGCCAGCAGCCCTGAGACAGGGGACTATGGCTACACCTTC. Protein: CASSPETGDYGYTF.